This T cell receptor (beta chain) was profiled in a study of T cell responses to AZD1222 COVID-19 vaccine. Looking at the study overall: Second-dose timings of about 4 or about 12 weeks were pooled. Study observations and caveats: Spike-specific TCRs gained breadth and depth after people received two AZD1222 doses.

The assay was immunoSEQ multiplex PCR, and TCRdb's table has in-frame clones only and misses some. The sample has 100,000 to 150,000 clones, about nine tenths seen once; the top ten hold around 7%. The CDR3 has 18 residues. Germline CDR1 is MDHEN and CDR2 is SYDVKM. The ends lost 10 bases at V and 5 bases at J; junction bases unmatched: 21. Remarks on this clone: Its specificity is not known.

The V and J genes are TRBV28 and TRBJ2-1; TRBD1 matches at 9 bases. The starting material was peripheral blood, obtained on day 0 of AZD1222 vaccination. The sequence was obtained from an adult in good health. The CDR3 DNA sequence: TGTGCCACCCAGTTTAGGTACGTACCGGGACAGGGCGACAATGAGCAGTTCTTC. Its protein product is CATQFRYVPGQGDNEQFF.